This T cell receptor beta chain was sequenced in a study of blood T cell repertoires in COVID-19. This CDR3 has 16 amino acids. Germline V gene data show CDR1 as SGHVS and CDR2 as FQNEAQ. The V end was cut by 5 bases, the J end by 4 bases, with 18 bases between. Sequencing was performed with immunoSEQ multiplex PCR; in TCRdb, only in-frame clones are kept and a portion is missing. This sample carries 150,000 to 200,000 clones, less than 85% of them seen once, and the ten largest clones take roughly 5%. The origin of this receptor is a woman aged 60-75 years with acute COVID-19. The chain has TRBV7-8 and TRBJ1-3; D perhaps matches TRBD1 (5 bases). Sequencing was performed on PBMCs or T cells enriched from blood (not recorded which). CDR3 sequence: CASSRAGRGNGNTIYF. In DNA form, the CDR3 reads TGTGCCAGCAGCCGAGCGGGCCGGGGGAACGGAAACACCATATATTTT.